The present TCR beta chain was sequenced within a study of cytomegalovirus exposure and HLA in healthy donors. PCR was performed using 60 Vbeta and 13 Jbeta primers. Using immunoSEQ multiplex PCR, the repertoire was profiled, and TCRdb retains in-frame clones only, with some absent. The sample holds approximately 100,000 clones; around 85% are singletons and the top ten take about 3.8%. For this clone: What it binds is unknown.

Overall study findings and caveats: Through in vitro validation, three CMV-associated chains were shown to be specific for CMV antigens. In a later analysis, most CMV-associated TCR beta chains appeared HLA-restricted. It was only CMV serostatus that was available as immune exposure information.

The J segment lost 4 bases and the V segment lost 3 bases, leaving 7 bases of the junction unmatched. CDR3 length equals 15 residues. CDR1 LGHNA and CDR2 YNFKEQ come from the germline V gene. This clonotype was obtained from a man younger than 45 in good health and CMV-seronegative. This rearrangement joins TRBV4-2 to TRBJ2-7; 9 nucleotides align to TRBD1. The source material was PBMCs. The CDR3 is CASSQVSGTGYEQYF. CDR3 DNA sequence: TGTGCCAGCAGCCAGGTTTCCGGGACAGGGTACGAGCAGTACTTC.